This passage covers 13 T cell receptor beta chains from one sample sequenced in a study of human T cells and chemical hapten exposure. Via MiXCR, TCRdb re-called the RACE reads, giving one row per CDR3 protein. The repertoire includes a few hundred thousand distinct CDR3 sequences, roughly 8.9% of them detected once, and approximately 2.2% sits in the top ten. The sample's time point: pre-sensitization, week 0. Treatment given: therapeutic diphenylcyclopropenone sensitization with weekly scalp DPC. This specimen was whole blood, taken in connection with sensitization to the hapten diphenylcyclopropenone (DPC). The source is a woman aged 40 to 49 with alopecia areata. Some clones in this sample may be carry-over from other donors' samples.

This clonotype was counted between two and nine times. The rearrangement links TRBV20-1 to TRBJ1-3; D is undetermined. Germline assignment: CDR1 DFQATT and CDR2 SNEGSKA (reference sequence). Between the trimmed V and J ends, which lost 3 bases and 0 bases, there was a span of 9 bases. The CDR3 consists of 14 residues. The CDR3 DNA reads TGCAGTGCTAGCGGGCTGATCTCTGGAAACACCATATATTTT. This sequence encodes CSASGLISGNTIYF.

The chain is built from TRBV24-1 and TRBJ2-7, with D unresolved. Trimming pared 0 bases from V and 6 bases from J, leaving 5 bases between. Germline values: CDR1 KGHDR, CDR2 SFDVKD. This CDR3 spans 12 amino acids. CDR3 DNA sequence: TGTGCCACCAGTGATTTGGTGGGCGAGCAGTACTTC. This encodes CATSDLVGEQYF.

This clonotype was counted many times. J is TRBJ2-5 and V is TRBV18; TRBD2 aligns across 13 bases. CDR3 length: 16 residues. The junction had 1 base not matched to a gene; V was cut back by 0 bases and J by 3 bases. Per the germline V gene, CDR1 is KGHSH and CDR2 is LQKENI. The CDR3 coding sequence is TGTGCCAGCTCACCACCAGGGACTAGCGGGGAAGAGACCCAGTACTTC. Translation gives CASSPPGTSGEETQYF.

This clonotype was seen many times. This chain joins TRBV5-1 and TRBJ2-1; maybe TRBD1 (7 bases). Trimming pared 3 bases from V and 2 bases from J, leaving 18 bases between. The CDR3 extends over 17 amino acids. Germline V gives CDR1 SGHRS, CDR2 YFSETQ. The CDR3 sequence is CASSSRRGTDTYNEQFF. DNA for the CDR3: TGCGCCAGCAGCTCCAGGAGGGGGACAGACACCTACAATGAGCAGTTCTTC. Variable domain in full (rest from reference TRBV5-1 and TRBJ2-1): KAGVTQTPRYLIKTRGQQVTLSCSPISGHRSVSWYQQTPGQGLQFLFEYFSETQRNKGNFPGRFSGRQFSNSRSEMNVSTLELGDSALYLCASSSRRGTDTYNEQFFGPGTRLTVL.

The rearrangement uses TRBV12-3 or TRBV12-4 and TRBJ2-7, with D perhaps matching TRBD1 (6 bases). This CDR3 spans 13 amino acids. The V end lost 6 bases, the J end lost 12 bases, and 21 bases lay between the germline ends. The CDR3 reads CASRGADSYWWYF. The CDR3 DNA reads TGTGCCAGCAGGGGGGCGGATTCTTACTGGTGGTACTTC.

This clonotype was found many times. CDR3 amino acids: CASSRRQNTEAFF. The DNA of the CDR3 is TGTGCCAGCAGCCGACGGCAGAACACTGAAGCTTTCTTT. V usage is TRBV28 and J usage is TRBJ1-1, with D unclear. The CDR3 is 13 residues long. Germline CDR1 MDHEN, CDR2 SYDVKM. V was shortened by 6 bases and J by 1 base, with 9 bases between the two germline ends.

Many counts were recorded for this clonotype. The chain combines TRBV28 with TRBJ2-6, with a weak D call TRBD1 (5 bases). V gave up 2 bases and J gave up 0 bases, with 11 bases separating them. This CDR3 has 17 residues. Germline V gene sequence: CDR1 MDHEN, CDR2 SYDVKM. The CDR3 nucleotides are TGTGCCAGCAGTTTAACAGGACAAGGCTCTGGGGCCAACGTCCTGACTTTC. Its translation is CASSLTGQGSGANVLTF.

This clonotype has a count of ten or more. The junction does not match germline at one end; this may be a read error. The chain couples TRBV12-3 or TRBV12-4 to TRBJ2-2, with TRBD2 matching 11 bases. CDR3 length: 14 residues. CDR3 nucleotide sequence: TGCGCCAGCAGCCTAGCGGGAGGAACCGGGGAGCTGTTTTTT. Amino acid sequence: CASSLAGGTGELFF.

The chain uses TRBV2 and TRBJ2-3, with a tentative D call TRBD2 (5 bases). Germline CDR1 is SNHLY and CDR2 is FYNNEI. V was pared by 6 bases and J by 8 bases, with 15 bases between. CDR3 length: 13 amino acids. The CDR3 reads CASSDELRGTQYF. In DNA, the CDR3 is TGTGCCAGCAGCGACGAACTCCGGGGTACGCAGTATTTT.

The gene calls are TRBV6-2 or TRBV6-3 and TRBJ2-2, with 10 bases identical to TRBD2. Germline CDR1 reads MNHEY; CDR2 reads SVGEGT. The CDR3 runs 18 residues. Trimming removed 0 bases from V and 4 bases from J; junction bases left unmatched: 8. CDR3 amino acids: CASSYSGPSGSSTGELFF. The CDR3 DNA reads TGTGCCAGCAGTTACTCGGGGCCTAGCGGGAGTAGCACCGGGGAGCTGTTTTTT.

The rearrangement uses TRBV28 and TRBJ1-1, with 8 bases identical to TRBD1. This CDR3 spans 15 amino acids. J gave up 9 bases and V 5 bases, and 14 bases lay outside the gene matches. CDR1 and CDR2 from the germline V gene are MDHEN and SYDVKM. In DNA, the CDR3 is TGTGCCAGCAGTACCACACATCCCGGACAGGGTAAAGCTTTCTTT. Encoded protein: CASSTTHPGQGKAFF.

This clonotype was found a few times. V usage is TRBV20-1 and J usage is TRBJ1-1; D is undetermined. The V end lost 4 bases, the J end lost 0 bases, and 18 bases lay between the germline ends. The germline V gene has CDR1 DFQATT and CDR2 SNEGSKA (reference sequence). This CDR3 is built from 16 residues. The CDR3, as DNA: TGCAGTGCTACAACTCCTAGAATGGGGATGAACACTGAAGCTTTCTTT. Its protein is CSATTPRMGMNTEAFF.

This clonotype was counted ten times or more. This chain joins TRBV6-5 and TRBJ1-5, with D perhaps TRBD1 (6 bases). V lost 5 bases to trimming and J lost 4 bases, with 9 bases between them. The germline V gene encodes CDR1 MNHEY and CDR2 SVGAGI. The CDR3 has 13 residues. CDR3 nucleotide sequence: TGTGCCAGCAGTCCCACAGGGAATCAGCCCCAGCATTTT. Its translation is CASSPTGNQPQHF.